One and the same sample provided the 23 T cell receptor beta chains below, sequenced in a study of CD8 T cells in ankylosing spondylitis. Study-wide points: For ankylosing spondylitis blood, a TCR beta motif of seven to nine highly homologous variants appeared characteristic.

In TCRdb, the 5' RACE reads were re-called with MiXCR into one record per CDR3 protein. Of some 800,000 distinct CDR3 sequences listed, about 10% are singletons. Antigens of these TCRs are unknown. Sequences were obtained from blood, either unsorted or a sorted T cell fraction (not recorded which). These receptors came from a male donor with ankylosing spondylitis.

J is TRBJ1-1 and V is TRBV15; no reliable D call. The CDR3 length is 12 residues. The germline CDR1 and CDR2 sequences are LNHNV and YYDKDF (reference sequence). V was clipped by 0 bases and J by 5 bases, with 4 bases between them. The DNA of the CDR3 is TGTGCCACCAGCAGAGAGGGAACTGAAGCTTTCTTT. As protein: CATSREGTEAFF.

This clonotype was seen ten or more times. The V call is TRBV12-3 or TRBV12-4, the J call TRBJ1-1; D unresolved. CDR3 length: 12 amino acids. Trimming took 7 bases from V and 13 from J, leaving 19 bases between them. The CDR3 loop is CASTPDTQKGFF. CDR3 nucleotides: TGTGCCAGCACCCCCGACACCCAGAAGGGTTTCTTT.

This clonotype was recorded at least ten times. This rearrangement joins TRBV29-1 to TRBJ1-2; the D gene is possibly TRBD1 (5 bases). The CDR3 runs to 13 residues. Germline assignment: CDR1 SQVTM and CDR2 ANQGSEA. V gave up 4 bases and J gave up 7 bases, with 16 bases separating them. The CDR3 DNA reads TGCAGCGTTGGTGGGACCCTAGGCGGTGGCTACACCTTC. Translation: CSVGGTLGGGYTF.

This clonotype was counted between two and nine times. This chain uses TRBV18 with TRBJ2-2; 8 nucleotides match TRBD1. Germline CDR1 is KGHSH and CDR2 is LQKENI. CDR3 size: 17 residues. The V segment lost 3 bases and the J segment 5 bases; nucleotides outside the gene matches: 11. CDR3 sequence: CASSPRLGQGSTGELFF. The CDR3 coding sequence is TGTGCCAGCTCACCCAGGCTCGGACAGGGATCAACCGGGGAGCTGTTTTTT.

This clonotype was seen a few times. The chain joins TRBV6-5 to TRBJ2-7; weak D call: TRBD1 (6 bases). V lost 4 bases to trimming and J lost 6 bases, with 16 bases between them. CDR1 is MNHEY and CDR2 is SVGAGI in the germline V gene. The CDR3 contains 14 residues. CDR3 sequence: CASSLQGIGIEQYF. The CDR3, as DNA: TGTGCCAGCAGTTTACAGGGAATTGGAATCGAGCAGTACTTC.

V is TRBV12-3 or TRBV12-4 and J is TRBJ1-1; TRBD1 matches 9 bases. The CDR3 has 14 amino acids. Germline trimming cut 6 bases from V and 4 bases from J; bases unmatched to any gene: 6. CDR3 in amino acids: CASSLRTGVTEAFF. For the CDR3, the DNA is TGTGCCAGCAGCCTTCGGACAGGGGTCACTGAAGCTTTCTTT.

The V call is TRBV18, the J call TRBJ2-5; D not certain. This CDR3 contains 13 residues. Trimming took 2 bases from V and 1 from J, leaving 5 bases between them. The germline CDR1 and CDR2 sequences are KGHSH and LQKENI. CDR3 DNA: TGTGCCAGCTCACCAGACACCCAAGAGACCCAGTACTTC. This sequence encodes CASSPDTQETQYF.

There are many counts of this clonotype. The chain recombines TRBV6-5 with TRBJ2-3; 8 nucleotides agree with TRBD2. V was pared by 0 bases and J by 2 bases, with 4 bases of the junction left unmatched. The V gene's germline CDR1 is MNHEY and CDR2 SVGAGI. The CDR3 consists of 16 residues. This chain's CDR3 is CASSYSAGGSTDTQYF. In DNA form, the CDR3 reads TGTGCCAGCAGTTACTCGGCGGGGGGATCCACAGATACGCAGTATTTT.

V is TRBV5-1 and J is TRBJ2-3; D unresolved. Germline V gene data show CDR1 as SGHRS and CDR2 as YFSETQ. The CDR3 loop spans 15 amino acids. V shed 1 base and J shed 2 bases, with 11 bases lying between them. CDR3 protein: CASSLRAPNTDTQYF. In DNA, the CDR3 is TGCGCCAGCAGCTTGAGAGCGCCCAACACAGATACGCAGTATTTT.

The chain is built from TRBV29-1 and TRBJ1-2; D not resolved. The length of the CDR3 is 12 residues. V was shortened by 3 bases and J by 5 bases, with 10 bases between the two germline ends. Germline V CDR1 and CDR2: SQVTM, ANQGSEA. This CDR3 is CSVESENYGYTF. CDR3 DNA sequence: TGCAGCGTTGAGTCGGAAAATTATGGCTACACCTTC.

This chain joins TRBV4-2 and TRBJ2-1; D is perhaps TRBD2 (5 bases). V lost 3 bases and J lost 3, with 12 bases in between. This CDR3 is built from 15 residues. CDR1 LGHNA and CDR2 YNFKEQ come from the germline V gene. The CDR3 spells CASSHAAADYNEQFF. The CDR3 nucleotides are TGTGCCAGCAGCCATGCAGCGGCCGACTACAATGAGCAGTTCTTC.

This clonotype occurred many times. The genes are TRBV28 and TRBJ2-7; D is possibly TRBD1 (6 bases). The germline V gene encodes CDR1 MDHEN and CDR2 SYDVKM. The V and J ends lost 6 bases and 5 bases respectively, with 20 bases between them. This CDR3 is 15 amino acids long. The CDR3 region is CASRGNRDQMDEQYF. Here the CDR3 DNA reads TGTGCCAGCAGAGGGAACAGGGATCAAATGGACGAGCAGTACTTC.

In this sample, this clonotype turned up many times. The rearrangement links TRBV20-1 to TRBJ2-2; unclear D gene. Between the trimmed V and J ends, which lost 6 bases and 2 bases, there was a span of 13 bases. Looked up from germline, CDR1 is DFQATT and CDR2 is SNEGSKA (reference sequence). The CDR3 is 14 amino acids. This chain's CDR3 is CSAPLEANTGELFF. CDR3 DNA sequence: TGCAGTGCCCCACTTGAGGCTAACACCGGGGAGCTGTTTTTT.

This clonotype has at least ten counts. V is TRBV10-3 and J is TRBJ2-1, with 14 nucleotides matching TRBD2. The CDR3 contains 20 residues. Trimming took 4 bases from V and 0 from J; bases not matched to a gene: 11. Germline loops: CDR1 ENHRY, CDR2 SYGVKD. CDR3 sequence (DNA): TGTGCCATCAGTGGGTCACCGGGACTAGCGGGGGATAGCTCCTACAATGAGCAGTTCTTC. Its translation is CAISGSPGLAGDSSYNEQFF.

About this clonotype: One end of the junction is discordant with germline, which a read error may explain. V gene TRBV10-3 combines with J gene TRBJ1-1; D gene unclear. The CDR3 is 13 amino acids. Germline V gene lookup returns CDR1 ENHRY and CDR2 SYGVKD. CDR3 in amino acids: CTISESASLGAFF. Written as DNA, the CDR3 is TGTACCATCAGTGAGTCGGCCTCATTGGGGGCTTTCTTT.

This clonotype was detected a few times. The rearrangement links TRBV3-1 to TRBJ2-7; D remains unclear. The CDR3 runs 12 residues. V was trimmed by 0 bases and J by 6 bases, leaving 6 bases between them. The germline gives CDR1 LGHDT, CDR2 YNNKEL (reference sequence). CDR3 coding DNA: TGTGCCAGCAGCCAAGAGACATCCGAGCAGTACTTC. Translated, it gives CASSQETSEQYF.

The chain combines TRBV10-3 with TRBJ2-3, with 9 bases aligning to TRBD1. This CDR3 region has 13 residues. Trimming removed 10 bases from V and 5 bases from J; junction bases left unmatched: 7. Looked up from germline, CDR1 is ENHRY and CDR2 is SYGVKD. The CDR3 DNA reads as TGTGCCACGACAGGGGGTGAGGGAGATACGCAGTATTTT. Translating it yields CATTGGEGDTQYF.

In its sample, this clonotype was seen a few times. V usage is TRBV6-1 and J usage is TRBJ2-5; the D gene is possibly TRBD1 (6 bases). Germline CDR1 reads MNHNS; CDR2 reads SASEGT. This CDR3 region has 14 residues. V lost 7 bases, J lost 2 bases, and 14 bases lay in between. The CDR3 is CASKDSFRQETQYF. In DNA, the CDR3 is TGTGCCAGCAAGGACAGCTTTCGACAAGAGACCCAGTACTTC.

J is TRBJ2-1 and V is TRBV7-2, with 11 bases lining up with TRBD2. The CDR3 has 16 amino acids. From germline, CDR1 is SGHTA and CDR2 FQGNSA. J lost 6 bases, V lost 4 bases, and 8 bases had no gene match. CDR3 coding DNA: TGTGCCAGCAGCTCTACTAGCGGGAGTGCGGTCAATGAGCAGTTCTTC. Translation: CASSSTSGSAVNEQFF.

In regard to this clonotype: This may stem from a read error, because a much larger clone lies one nucleotide away. The J gene is TRBJ1-3, the V gene TRBV12-3 or TRBV12-4; D is uncertain. Trimming pared 6 bases from V and 0 bases from J, leaving 6 bases between. This CDR3 is built from 13 residues. The CDR3 is CASSTISGNTIYF. The DNA for the CDR3 is TGTGCCAGCAGCACAATCTCTGGAAACACCATATATTTT.

The genes are TRBV6-5 and TRBJ2-3; TRBD2 matches at 8 bases. This CDR3 is built from 16 residues. Germline V lookup: CDR1 MNHEY, CDR2 SVGAGI. With 2 bases clipped from V and 4 bases from J, the junction kept 8 bases outside the gene matches. CDR3 sequence: CASSYLRTSTPDTQYF. The CDR3 nucleotides are TGTGCCAGCAGTTACCTTAGGACTAGCACCCCAGATACGCAGTATTTT.

V gene TRBV4-2 combines with J gene TRBJ2-3; D is unclear. CDR1 is LGHNA, CDR2 YNFKEQ, per germline. V was pared by 3 bases and J by 4 bases, with 17 bases between. This CDR3 is built from 16 residues. CDR3 sequence reads: CASSHPGLDQADTQYF. As DNA, the CDR3 is TGTGCCAGCAGCCACCCGGGCCTAGACCAGGCAGATACGCAGTATTTT.

This clonotype was observed a few times. The chain uses TRBV20-1 and TRBJ2-3, with 9 bases lining up with TRBD1. CDR1 and CDR2 (germline): DFQATT, SNEGSKA (reference sequence). The CDR3 contains 14 residues. Trimming took 3 bases from V and 8 from J; bases not matched to a gene: 9. CDR3 protein: CSARGTGQLGTQYF. In nucleotides, the CDR3 is TGCAGTGCTAGGGGGACAGGGCAATTGGGTACGCAGTATTTT.